These 10 T cell receptor beta chains were sequenced from one sample in a study of beta chain features in type 1 diabetes. Expressed TCRB transcripts were sequenced after all isolated RNA was converted to cDNA. Assay used: immunoSEQ multiplex PCR; TCRdb lists only in-frame clones, some missing. This sample has roughly 400,000 clones, with around 15% found just once. Material: naive CD4+ T cells from blood. All receptors come from a woman aged 18-30 years in good health.

The chain couples TRBV5-1 to TRBJ2-7, with D possibly being TRBD1 (5 bases). CDR3 length: 16 amino acids. The V gene's germline CDR1 is SGHRS and CDR2 YFSETQ. Trimming shortened V by 0 bases and J by 3 bases, and 16 bases separated the two germline ends. CDR3 region: CASSLALQGSLYEQYF. In DNA form, the CDR3 reads TGCGCCAGCAGCTTGGCCCTCCAGGGAAGCCTCTACGAGCAGTACTTC.

This clone occurred a few times. The chain couples TRBV28 to TRBJ2-1; 9 bases agree with TRBD2. The CDR3 covers 17 residues. Germline trimming cut 1 base from V and 6 bases from J; bases unmatched to any gene: 10. Germline V gene sequence: CDR1 MDHEN, CDR2 SYDVKM. CDR3 sequence: CASSLYPGGRAGNEQFF. The CDR3 region has the DNA TGTGCCAGCAGTTTATACCCTGGCGGGAGGGCCGGCAATGAGCAGTTCTTC.

Concerning this clone: The identical CDR3 is also encoded by other nucleotide sequences in the sample. The rearrangement joins TRBV30 to TRBJ2-1; 8 bases line up with TRBD2. V shed 0 bases, J shed 4 bases, and the junction held 5 bases outside the gene matches. From germline, CDR1 is GTSNPN and CDR2 SVGIG (reference sequence). The length of the CDR3 is 15 residues. The CDR3 DNA is TGTGCCTGGAGTGTAGGCCTAGCGGGTTACAATGAGCAGTTCTTC. Translation: CAWSVGLAGYNEQFF.

This chain joins TRBV11-2 and TRBJ2-5, with D hard to call. The CDR3 has 13 amino acids. Trimming removed 2 bases from V and 5 bases from J, with 9 bases in between. Germline loops: CDR1 SGHAT, CDR2 FQNNGV. Written as DNA, the CDR3 is TGTGCCAGCAGCTTATCCCCCCGGGAGACCCAGTACTTC. Encoded protein: CASSLSPRETQYF.

The sample holds a few counts of this clone. The rearrangement links TRBV4-2 to TRBJ1-1, with D maybe TRBD1 (5 bases). CDR1 is LGHNA, CDR2 YNFKEQ, per germline. V shed 7 bases and J shed 4 bases, with 10 bases lying between them. This CDR3 region has 12 residues. CDR3 sequence: CASKRDFTEAFF. In nucleotides, the CDR3 is TGTGCCAGCAAAAGGGACTTCACTGAAGCTTTCTTT.

This clone came up a few times. This sequence joins TRBV7-6 and TRBJ1-1; D may be TRBD1 (5 bases). Germline V lookup: CDR1 SGHVS, CDR2 FNYEAQ. CDR3 size: 14 residues. The ends were cut back, 1 base at V and 5 bases at J, with 11 bases in the middle. The DNA of the CDR3 is TGTGCCAGCAGCTTAGATAGGGGAAAGACTGAAGCTTTCTTT. It translates to CASSLDRGKTEAFF.

This sequence joins TRBV5-1 and TRBJ1-2; TRBD1 matches 9 bases. The ends lost 4 bases at V and 8 bases at J; junction bases unmatched: 15. Germline V gives CDR1 SGHRS, CDR2 YFSETQ. This CDR3 has 16 residues. Written as DNA, the CDR3 is TGCGCCAGCAGCATTGATGGGACAGGGAGGAATTGGGGCTACACCTTC. It specifies CASSIDGTGRNWGYTF.

The chain couples TRBV11-2 to TRBJ2-3, with D tentatively TRBD1 (6 bases). Germline-derived CDR1 and CDR2 are SGHAT and FQNNGV. This CDR3 spans 13 amino acids. V was trimmed by 5 bases and J by 7 bases, leaving 13 bases between them. This CDR3 is CASSPTGLNTQYF. CDR3 nucleotides: TGTGCCAGCAGCCCTACAGGGTTAAATACGCAGTATTTT.

This clone has only a few counts. The rearrangement uses TRBV18 and TRBJ2-7; 7 bases are shared with TRBD2. Germline CDR1 KGHSH, CDR2 LQKENI. The CDR3 has 15 residues. Losses at the gene ends were 3 bases for V and 0 bases for J; bases not matched to a gene: 5. In DNA, the CDR3 is TGTGCCAGCTCACCGGGGCGGGGGAACTCCTACGAGCAGTACTTC. Translated: CASSPGRGNSYEQYF.

This clone was seen a single time. This chain uses TRBV5-1 with TRBJ2-7; D unresolved. This CDR3 comprises 14 residues. V gave up 6 bases and J gave up 0 bases, with 13 bases separating them. Germline V gene data show CDR1 as SGHRS and CDR2 as YFSETQ. As DNA, the CDR3 is TGCGCCAGCAAGTTCGAACAGCACTCCTACGAGCAGTACTTC. It codes for CASKFEQHSYEQYF.